This TCR beta chain was captured by sequencing in a study of PD-1 and CTLA-4 blockade in melanoma. The CDR3 contains 14 residues. CDR1 SGHDT and CDR2 YYEEEE come from the germline V gene. Trimming removed 4 bases at V and 0 bases at J, with 10 bases between. Profiling relied on immunoSEQ multiplex PCR, and the TCRdb table lists in-frame clones only, not all of them. Here the sample spans 23,000 or so clones, about 91% being singletons. The sequenced sample was CD8+ T cells from peripheral blood, obtained before anti-PD-1 treatment. This chain uses TRBV5-6 with TRBJ1-1; possibly TRBD1 for D (5 bases). The clonotype was recovered from a human donor with melanoma. CDR3 bases: TGTGCCAGCAGCACCACAGGTATGAACACTGAAGCTTTCTTT. This codes for CASSTTGMNTEAFF.